This TCR beta chain was sequenced during a study of blood T cell repertoires in COVID-19. Study-wide context: Samples of COVID-19 (acute and convalescent) were obtained from the United States, Italy and Spain. The cDNA or gDNA used as material had been derived from T cells, B-cell-depleted T cells, or PBMCs.

Profiled with immunoSEQ multiplex PCR; TCRdb holds only in-frame clones, not every one. The sample includes fewer than 250,000 clones, over 80% seen only once; the top ten take 3% to 4%. The V and J ends lost 11 bases and 5 bases, in that order; junction bases with no gene match: 7. CDR3 length: 13 amino acids. Germline CDR1 reads SEHNR; CDR2 reads FQNEAQ (reference sequence). This sequence originates from a woman aged 30 to 39 who had been exposed to COVID-19. The sequencing sample was made of PBMCs or T cells enriched from blood (not recorded which). The chain has TRBV7-9 and TRBJ2-1; TRBD2 matches 9 bases. The chain's CDR3 is CAGGLAGNNEQFF. Written as DNA, the CDR3 is TGTGCCGGAGGCCTAGCGGGGAACAATGAGCAGTTCTTC.